The source of this T cell receptor beta chain is a study of T cell repertoires in cytomegalovirus infection. Many counts were recorded for this clonotype. Its specificity is unknown. TCRdb called the reads again in MiXCR, with one record for every CDR3 protein. Of about 830,000 distinct CDR3 sequences listed, 30% to 35% are singletons. Between the trimmed V and J ends, which lost 5 bases and 2 bases, there was a span of 15 bases. Looked up from germline, CDR1 is SGHVS and CDR2 is FQNEAQ. This CDR3 spans 15 amino acids. This TCR derives from a human donor in good health (CMV status not recorded). Some clones in this sample may be carry-over from other donors' samples. Material: cultured CD8+ T cells from PBMCs, obtained from culture after CMV antigen stimulation. The V and J genes are TRBV7-8 and TRBJ2-5; tentatively, D is TRBD2 (6 bases). The CDR3 reads CASSAPGSVQETQYF. CDR3 bases: TGTGCCAGCAGCGCCCCCGGGAGCGTACAAGAGACCCAGTACTTC.